These 9 T cell receptor beta chains originate from one sample sequenced in a study of blood T cells in healthy people across ages. For the second PCR, which ran for about 6 to 12 cycles, a sample-barcoded 5' primer and a J-beta primer mix were used. TCRdb reprocessed the 5' RACE reads via MiXCR and lists one record per CDR3 protein. The table lists roughly 800,000 distinct CDR3 sequences, more than 45% of them singletons, with approximately 23% in the top ten. Sequenced input: blood. All receptors come from a man in his thirties or forties in good health.

This clonotype has at least ten counts. The chain uses TRBV27 and TRBJ2-5; 15 bases line up with TRBD2. After removal of 6 bases from V and 4 bases from J, the junction contained 15 bases not matched to a gene. Germline-derived CDR1 and CDR2 are MNHEY and SMNVEV (reference sequence). This CDR3 is built from 19 residues. The CDR3: CASSSRGLAGGGRRETQYF. The CDR3, as DNA: TGTGCCAGCAGCAGTCGGGGACTAGCGGGAGGAGGGCGCAGAGAGACCCAGTACTTC.

This clonotype showed up just a few times. The rearrangement links TRBV9 to TRBJ2-1; weak D call: TRBD2 (7 bases). CDR3 size: 16 residues. Trimming pared 0 bases from V and 5 bases from J, leaving 15 bases between. Germline-derived CDR1 and CDR2 are SGDLS and YYNGEE. The CDR3: CASSVGSGGPHNEQFF. The CDR3, as DNA: TGTGCCAGCAGCGTAGGGTCGGGGGGCCCCCACAATGAGCAGTTCTTC.

V and J are TRBV7-7 and TRBJ2-3, with D maybe TRBD2 (5 bases). Germline CDR1 is SSHAT and CDR2 is FNYEAQ (reference sequence). The CDR3 is 14 amino acids. The CDR3 bases are TGTGCTACTTCGCAGCTCGGGATTGGCCAGGCGCAGTATTTT. Translating gives CATSQLGIGQAQYF.

This clonotype occurred once. The V and J genes are TRBV3-1 and TRBJ1-5; TRBD1 matches 12 bases. The junction had 9 bases not matched to a gene; V was cut back by 5 bases and J by 1 base. CDR1 is LGHDT and CDR2 is YNNKEL in the germline V gene (reference sequence). The CDR3 consists of 18 residues. This chain's CDR3 is CASSSVGTGGLSNQPQHF. The CDR3 DNA sequence: TGTGCCAGCAGCTCCGTCGGGACAGGGGGCTTAAGCAATCAGCCCCAGCATTTT. Using reference TRBV3-1 and TRBJ1-5 for the parts outside the CDR3, the full variable domain is DTAVSQTPKYLVTQMGNDKSIKCEQNLGHDTMYWYKQDSKKFLKIMFSYNNKELIINETVPNRFSPKSPDKAHLNLHINSLELGDSAVYFCASSSVGTGGLSNQPQHFGDGTRLSIL.

The rearrangement links TRBV12-3 or TRBV12-4 to TRBJ2-5; 10 bases line up with TRBD1. This CDR3 has 17 amino acids. The trim removed 3 bases at V and 3 bases at J, leaving 10 bases unmatched. This chain's CDR3 is CASSFGTGASFKETQYF. CDR3 nucleotides: TGTGCCAGCAGTTTCGGGACAGGGGCGTCTTTTAAAGAGACCCAGTACTTC.

The J gene is TRBJ2-1, the V gene TRBV11-1; D may be TRBD1 or TRBD2 (5 bases each). CDR3 length equals 14 residues. V lost 7 bases, J lost 10 bases, and 20 bases lay in between. Germline V gives CDR1 SGHAT, CDR2 FQDESV (reference sequence). The CDR3 region is CASIPFPLAGEQFF. The CDR3, as DNA: TGTGCCAGCATCCCTTTCCCTCTAGCAGGGGAGCAGTTCTTC.

This clonotype was detected only a few times. The chain carries TRBV5-1 and TRBJ1-2; TRBD1 matches at 10 bases. After removal of 4 bases from V and 6 bases from J, the junction contained 6 bases not matched to a gene. The CDR3 spans 14 residues. Germline CDR1 and CDR2: SGHRS and YFSETQ. The CDR3 sequence: CASSTTGGLHGYTF. DNA of the CDR3: TGCGCCAGCAGCACGACAGGGGGCTTACATGGCTACACCTTC.

The chain uses TRBV2 and TRBJ1-2, with unresolved D. The CDR3 is made up of 11 amino acids. CDR1 is SNHLY, CDR2 FYNNEI, per germline. Trimming removed 5 bases from V and 8 bases from J, with 9 bases in between. The CDR3 coding sequence is TGTGCCAGCAGTCCGACGGGAGGCTACACCTTC. It encodes CASSPTGGYTF.

The V call is TRBV7-2, the J call TRBJ2-5; TRBD1 agrees at 9 bases. The end of the DNA fits TRBJ2-7 better, so the J call may be wrong. CDR1 is SGHTA and CDR2 is FQGNSA in the germline V gene. The CDR3 is 15 residues long. The CDR3 loop is CASSSGGTGSNEQYF. CDR3 nucleotides: TGTGCCAGCAGCTCGGGCGGGACAGGGTCGAACGAGCAGTACTTC.